Listed here are 15 T cell receptor beta chains from one sample, sequenced in a study of T cell responses to AZD1222 COVID-19 vaccine. Some clones are missing from TCRdb's copy, which holds only in-frame ones; the method was immunoSEQ multiplex PCR. In the table there are approximately 180,000 clones, about 92% of which are singletons. Specimen: peripheral blood, collected on day 0 of AZD1222 vaccination. The receptors originated from an adult in good health.

The chain links TRBV14 to TRBJ1-4, with D perhaps TRBD1 (5 bases). The CDR3 extends over 15 amino acids. V lost 1 base and J lost 7, with 13 bases in between. Per the germline V gene, CDR1 is SGHDN and CDR2 is FVKESK. The CDR3: CASSQVAGMAEKLFF. The CDR3 DNA follows: TGTGCCAGCAGCCAAGTGGCAGGGATGGCTGAAAAACTGTTTTTT.

The CDR3 DNA follows: TGTGCCAGCAGTTTGACAGCCAAAGCTAACTATGGCTACACCTTC. This translates into CASSLTAKANYGYTF. V usage is TRBV28 and J usage is TRBJ1-2; a possible D gene is TRBD1 (5 bases). Germline V gives CDR1 MDHEN, CDR2 SYDVKM. This CDR3 comprises 15 residues. Trimming took 3 bases from V and 0 from J, leaving 11 bases between them.

V gene TRBV6-2 or TRBV6-3 combines with J gene TRBJ2-7, with D tentatively TRBD1 or TRBD2 (5 bases each). V was shortened by 4 bases and J by 5 bases, with 18 bases between the two germline ends. The CDR3 loop spans 15 amino acids. The germline V gene has CDR1 MNHEY and CDR2 SVGEGT. Here the CDR3 reads CASSSPGPGEDEQYV. The CDR3 DNA reads as TGTGCCAGCAGTTCCCCGGGACCCGGGGAAGACGAGCAGTACGTC.

The rearrangement links TRBV27 to TRBJ1-4; D is undetermined. CDR3 length: 13 amino acids. Germline values: CDR1 MNHEY, CDR2 SMNVEV (reference sequence). Trimming cost V 2 bases and J 7 bases, with 8 bases left between them. This CDR3 reads CASSLEFSEKLFF. The CDR3 bases are TGTGCCAGCAGTTTAGAGTTCAGTGAAAAACTGTTTTTT. Full variable domain (outside the CDR3, taken from reference TRBV27 and TRBJ1-4): EAQVTQNPRYLITVTGKKLTVTCSQNMNHEYMSWYRQDPGLGLRQIYYSMNVEVTDKGDVPEGYKVSRKEKRNFPLILESPSPNQTSLYFCASSLEFSEKLFFGSGTQLSVL.

This clone has only one observation. The rearrangement uses TRBV7-9 and TRBJ2-7, with D uncertain. The CDR3 spans 12 residues. Germline loops: CDR1 SEHNR, CDR2 FQNEAQ (reference sequence). The ends were cut back, 5 bases at V and 3 bases at J, with 8 bases in the middle. Here the CDR3 DNA reads TGTGCCAGCAGCCCGAACTTCTACGAGCAGTACTTC. Protein: CASSPNFYEQYF.

This chain joins TRBV6-5 and TRBJ1-4; possibly TRBD1 for D (5 bases). V was cut by 6 bases and J by 7 bases, with 15 bases left in between. This CDR3 has 14 residues. Germline lookup yields CDR1 MNHEY and CDR2 SVGAGI. The CDR3 DNA reads TGTGCCAGCAGGCAGGGTATATTTCCTGAAAAACTGTTTTTT. It is translated as CASRQGIFPEKLFF.

This chain uses TRBV5-8 with TRBJ2-7; D unclear. This CDR3 has 16 amino acids. The germline V gene encodes CDR1 SGHTS and CDR2 YDEGEE. Trimming cost V 4 bases and J 2 bases, with 19 bases left between them. This chain's CDR3 is CASSPPPGLGTYEQYF. The DNA of the CDR3 is TGTGCCAGCAGCCCTCCCCCAGGCCTAGGAACCTACGAGCAGTACTTC.

The chain couples TRBV10-3 to TRBJ1-3; TRBD1 is a possible D gene (6 bases). This CDR3 has 14 amino acids. The V end lost 3 bases, the J end lost 3 bases, and 9 bases lay between the germline ends. Germline V gene lookup returns CDR1 ENHRY and CDR2 SYGVKD. CDR3 DNA sequence: TGTGCCATCAGTGAAAGGGGGGATGGAAACACCATATATTTT. Protein product: CAISERGDGNTIYF.

The V and J genes are TRBV21-1 and TRBJ1-1. TRBV21-1 is noted as a pseudogene. This CDR3 is built from 16 residues. CDR3 region: CASSKGGRGDPREAFF. CDR3 DNA: TGTGCCAGCAGCAAAGGGGGTAGGGGAGACCCGAGGGAAGCTTTCTTT.

The chain links TRBV27 to TRBJ1-1, with D possibly matching TRBD1 (5 bases). Germline V gene lookup returns CDR1 MNHEY and CDR2 SMNVEV (reference sequence). Trimming shortened V by 2 bases and J by 4 bases, and 11 bases separated the two germline ends. This CDR3 has 14 residues. The chain's CDR3 is CASSLRGTITEAFF. The CDR3 DNA follows: TGTGCCAGCAGTTTAAGGGGTACAATCACTGAAGCTTTCTTT.

The rearrangement uses TRBV5-5 and TRBJ2-7, with D possibly being TRBD1 or TRBD2 (5 bases each). CDR3 size: 15 residues. V lost 3 bases to trimming and J lost 2 bases, with 15 bases between them. Germline CDR1 and CDR2: SGHKS and YYEKEE (reference sequence). The CDR3 here is CASSWGTSYTYEQYF. CDR3 DNA sequence: TGTGCCAGCAGCTGGGGGACGTCTTATACCTACGAGCAGTACTTC. The variable domain in full, with the rest retrieved from reference TRBV5-5 and TRBJ2-7, is DAGVTQSPTHLIKTRGQQVTLRCSPISGHKSVSWYQQVLGQGPQFIFQYYEKEERGRGNFPDRFSARQFPNYSSELNVNALLLGDSALYLCASSWGTSYTYEQYFGPGTRLTVT.

The CDR3, as DNA: TGTGCCAGCAGCAAAGAGAATCTGGACACCGTATCCTCCTACGAGCAGTACGTC. It is translated as CASSKENLDTVSSYEQYV. The chain uses TRBV21-1 and TRBJ2-7; the table assigns TRBD1, which was not confirmed against the DNA. TRBV21-1 is recorded as a pseudogene. This CDR3 region has 18 residues.

This chain uses TRBV6-5 with TRBJ1-1; 10 nucleotides align to TRBD1. Trimming removed 3 bases from V and 5 bases from J; junction bases left unmatched: 3. Per the germline V gene, CDR1 is MNHEY and CDR2 is SVGAGI. The CDR3 length is 14 residues. CDR3 residues: CASSYRDRGTEAFF. The CDR3 nucleotides read TGTGCCAGCAGTTATCGGGACAGGGGAACTGAAGCTTTCTTT.

The chain employs TRBV7-9 and TRBJ2-1; TRBD1 matches at 7 bases. After removal of 5 bases from V and 7 bases from J, the junction contained 2 bases not matched to a gene. Per germline, CDR1 SEHNR and CDR2 FQNEAQ (reference sequence). The CDR3 has 12 amino acids. The DNA of the CDR3 is TGTGCCAGCAGCCCGACAGGGAATGAGCAGTTCTTC. This codes for CASSPTGNEQFF. Based on the CDR3 plus reference TRBV7-9 and TRBJ2-1, the full variable domain is DTGVSQNPRHKITKRGQNVTFRCDPISEHNRLYWYRQTLGQGPEFLTYFQNEAQLEKSRLLSDRFSAERPKGSFSTLEIQRTEQGDSAMYLCASSPTGNEQFFGPGTRLTVL.

This rearrangement joins TRBV4-2 to TRBJ2-1; TRBD2 is a possible D gene (6 bases). This CDR3 is 17 amino acids long. CDR1 is LGHNA and CDR2 is YNFKEQ in the germline V gene. V dropped 0 bases and J dropped 1 base, with 13 bases sitting between them. This chain's CDR3 is CASSQDPGSGSYNEQFF. Here the CDR3 DNA reads TGTGCCAGCAGCCAAGATCCCGGTAGCGGATCCTACAATGAGCAGTTCTTC.